This TCR beta chain was found in a study of blood T cell repertoires in COVID-19. Turning to the study itself: In each case, the material was cDNA or gDNA derived from T cells, B-cell-depleted T cells, or PBMCs.

Original processing notes: Amplification of reference gene primers was used by the study to estimate nucleated cell counts. Data came from immunoSEQ multiplex PCR; TCRdb stores just in-frame clones and leaves some out. D and trimming were read from the DNA, whereas the V and J calls and clone size are those reported in that table. The table records about 120,000 clones, around 86% of them present only once. The specimen sequenced was peripheral blood. This receptor was taken from a woman aged 65 to 85 with acute or convalescent COVID-19.

CDR3 region: CASSFNRNTEAFF. DNA for the CDR3: TGTGCCAGCAGTTTTAATAGGAACACTGAAGCTTTCTTT. The chain joins TRBV28 to TRBJ1-1; no definite D call. V gave up 3 bases and J gave up 1 base, with 6 bases separating them. Germline V lookup: CDR1 MDHEN, CDR2 SYDVKM. The CDR3 spans 13 residues.